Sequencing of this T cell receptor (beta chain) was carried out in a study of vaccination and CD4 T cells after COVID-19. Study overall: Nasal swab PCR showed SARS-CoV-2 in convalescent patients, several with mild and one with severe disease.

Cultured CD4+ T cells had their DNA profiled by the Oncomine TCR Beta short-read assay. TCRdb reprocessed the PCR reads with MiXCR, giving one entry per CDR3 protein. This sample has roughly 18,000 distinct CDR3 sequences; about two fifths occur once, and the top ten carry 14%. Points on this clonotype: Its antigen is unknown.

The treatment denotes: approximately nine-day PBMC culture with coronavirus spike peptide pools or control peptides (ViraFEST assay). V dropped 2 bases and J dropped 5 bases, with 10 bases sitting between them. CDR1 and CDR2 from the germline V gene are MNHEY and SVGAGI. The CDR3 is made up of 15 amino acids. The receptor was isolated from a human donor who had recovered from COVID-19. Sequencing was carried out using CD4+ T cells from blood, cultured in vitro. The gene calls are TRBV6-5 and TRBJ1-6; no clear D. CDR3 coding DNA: TGTGCCAGCAGTTACGAGGGAGGAAATAATTCACCCCTCCACTTT. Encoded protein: CASSYEGGNNSPLHF.